A single sample gave rise to the 21 T cell receptor beta chains below, sequenced in a study of T-cell memory formation after mild COVID-19. TCRdb re-derived calls from the 5' RACE reads in MiXCR, one entry per CDR3 protein. The data show hundreds of thousands of distinct CDR3 sequences, 25% seen once. The source material was PBMCs or a T cell subset sorted from them (not recorded which). All receptors come from an adult woman who had mild COVID-19 (a few samples of this study predate the infection). Cell type and time point are not known.

V gene TRBV24-1 combines with J gene TRBJ2-3; perhaps TRBD2 as D (7 bases). The germline V and J ends were trimmed by 4 bases and 5 bases, with 18 bases remaining between them. The CDR3 is 16 amino acids. Germline V gives CDR1 KGHDR, CDR2 SFDVKD. CDR3 bases: TGTGCCACCAGTGAGACGGACGCGGGGGCTATAGATACGCAGTATTTT. This gives the protein CATSETDAGAIDTQYF.

This clonotype was seen at least ten times. The chain joins TRBV5-1 to TRBJ2-1, with 9 bases that match TRBD2. The germline CDR1 and CDR2 sequences are SGHRS and YFSETQ. The trim removed 4 bases at V and 6 bases at J, leaving 8 bases unmatched. This CDR3 region has 15 residues. The CDR3 loop reads CASSLGTSRPNEQFF. The DNA of the CDR3 is TGCGCCAGCAGCCTCGGGACTAGCCGACCCAATGAGCAGTTCTTC. Based on the CDR3 plus reference TRBV5-1 and TRBJ2-1, the full variable domain is KAGVTQTPRYLIKTRGQQVTLSCSPISGHRSVSWYQQTPGQGLQFLFEYFSETQRNKGNFPGRFSGRQFSNSRSEMNVSTLELGDSALYLCASSLGTSRPNEQFFGPGTRLTVL.

V and J are TRBV18 and TRBJ1-1, with D perhaps matching TRBD1 (5 bases). Germline values: CDR1 KGHSH, CDR2 LQKENI. The length of the CDR3 is 16 residues. Trimming left V 1 base short and J 2 bases short, with 14 bases between. CDR3 residues: CASSPQGLGLNTEAFF. CDR3 coding DNA: TGTGCCAGCTCACCACAGGGACTGGGGTTAAACACTGAAGCTTTCTTT.

This clonotype occurred a few times. The chain recombines TRBV5-6 with TRBJ2-7; a possible D gene is TRBD2 (5 bases). V was cut by 0 bases and J by 3 bases, with 13 bases left in between. Per germline, CDR1 SGHDT and CDR2 YYEEEE. The CDR3 contains 15 residues. CDR3 region: CASSLAAGVFYEQYF. The CDR3 nucleotides are TGTGCCAGCAGCTTGGCAGCCGGGGTCTTCTACGAGCAGTACTTC. Variable domain in full (rest from reference TRBV5-6 and TRBJ2-7): DAGVTQSPTHLIKTRGQQVTLRCSPKSGHDTVSWYQQALGQGPQFIFQYYEEEERQRGNFPDRFSGHQFPNYSSELNVNALLLGDSALYLCASSLAAGVFYEQYFGPGTRLTVT.

The chain carries TRBV18 and TRBJ2-1; D is unclear. This CDR3 is 11 amino acids long. Deletions cut 6 bases from V and 9 bases from J, with 9 bases between. The germline V gene encodes CDR1 KGHSH and CDR2 LQKENI. CDR3 region: CASSTSVEQFF. The DNA of the CDR3 is TGTGCCAGCTCGACCTCGGTTGAGCAGTTCTTC.

V gene TRBV30 combines with J gene TRBJ1-4; 8 bases align to TRBD1. Germline CDR1 and CDR2: GTSNPN and SVGIG (reference sequence). The CDR3 has 14 amino acids. Trimming at V came to 7 bases and at J to 7 bases, leaving 11 bases not matched to a gene. The CDR3 reads CAFTGGSTGEKLFF. The CDR3 region has the DNA TGTGCCTTTACAGGGGGAAGTACGGGTGAAAAACTGTTTTTT.

The rearrangement joins TRBV11-2 to TRBJ1-1; TRBD1 aligns across 8 bases. The CDR3 runs 16 residues. Germline assignment: CDR1 SGHAT and CDR2 FQNNGV. Trimming removed 1 base from V and 4 bases from J; junction bases left unmatched: 8. CDR3 sequence (DNA): TGTGCCAGCAGCTTAGTCTACAGGGGGAAAGGCACTGAAGCTTTCTTT. This gives the protein CASSLVYRGKGTEAFF.

This clonotype was detected ten times or more. DNA of the CDR3: TGTGCCAGCAGTTACTCCCCCGCACTAGCGGGAGAGGTTCGAGGCAAAAACATTCAGTACTTC. Its translation: CASSYSPALAGEVRGKNIQYF. The chain has TRBV6-2 or TRBV6-3 and TRBJ2-4; 11 nucleotides match TRBD2. Per germline, CDR1 MNHEY and CDR2 SVGEGT. V shed 0 bases, J shed 3 bases, and the junction held 16 bases outside the gene matches. This CDR3 region has 21 residues.

J is TRBJ2-5 and V is TRBV3-1; no clear D gene. This CDR3 spans 15 amino acids. The V end lost 1 base, the J end lost 4 bases, and 13 bases lay between the germline ends. Germline values: CDR1 LGHDT, CDR2 YNNKEL (reference sequence). In nucleotides, the CDR3 is TGTGCCAGCAGCCAAGGCGCCCTATCTCGAGAGACCCAGTACTTC. This codes for CASSQGALSRETQYF.

This clonotype was recorded a few times. V is TRBV7-6 and J is TRBJ2-7; no clear D. From germline, CDR1 is SGHVS and CDR2 FNYEAQ. The V and J ends lost 3 bases and 3 bases respectively, with 9 bases between them. The CDR3 loop spans 13 amino acids. CDR3 nucleotide sequence: TGTGCCAGCAGCTTGGCAGAGTACTACGAGCAGTACTTC. Its translation is CASSLAEYYEQYF.

This clonotype has more than one count but fewer than ten. The rearrangement links TRBV12-3 or TRBV12-4 to TRBJ1-5; 7 bases fit TRBD1. V was clipped by 3 bases and J by 4 bases; unmatched bases: 9. The CDR3 is made up of 16 amino acids. The CDR3: CASSFWGSGGNQPQHF. CDR3 bases: TGTGCCAGCAGTTTTTGGGGTTCAGGGGGGAATCAGCCCCAGCATTTT.

In its sample, this clonotype was seen a few times. This rearrangement joins TRBV4-3 to TRBJ2-5, with TRBD2 matching over 11 bases. Germline CDR1 and CDR2: LGHNA and YSLEER. V shed 3 bases, J shed 2 bases, and the junction held 5 bases outside the gene matches. The length of the CDR3 is 16 residues. CDR3 residues: CASSQSRTSGQETQYF. The CDR3 nucleotides are TGCGCCAGCAGCCAGTCTCGGACTAGCGGGCAAGAGACCCAGTACTTC.

This clonotype was counted between two and nine times. The chain employs TRBV5-1 and TRBJ2-1; TRBD2 matches 11 bases. The germline V gene encodes CDR1 SGHRS and CDR2 YFSETQ. V trimming: 6 bases; J trimming: 7 bases; junction bases outside the gene matches: 6. The CDR3 consists of 14 residues. CDR3 loop: CASNGGTSGNEQFF. The CDR3 nucleotides read TGCGCCAGCAACGGGGGGACTAGCGGAAATGAGCAGTTCTTC.

This chain links TRBV12-3 or TRBV12-4 with TRBJ2-1; 8 positions agree with TRBD1. The CDR3 runs to 16 residues. Unmatched junction bases numbered 7, after V lost 6 bases and J lost 0 bases. The CDR3 loop is CASRSRGLSSYNEQFF. The CDR3 DNA reads TGTGCCAGCAGGTCCAGGGGGCTGAGCTCCTACAATGAGCAGTTCTTC.

V and J are TRBV7-8 and TRBJ2-5; 7 positions match TRBD2. The ends lost 5 bases at V and 5 bases at J; junction bases unmatched: 11. CDR1 is SGHVS and CDR2 is FQNEAQ in the germline V gene. The CDR3 spans 15 residues. The CDR3 region has the DNA TGTGCCAGCAGCCTCCTAGCGGTACAGGTGGAGACCCAGTACTTC. This gives the protein CASSLLAVQVETQYF.

The V gene is TRBV3-1, the J gene TRBJ2-7; TRBD2 is a possible D gene (5 bases). V was pared by 3 bases and J by 6 bases, with 12 bases between. This CDR3 has 13 residues. CDR1 and CDR2 from the germline V gene are LGHDT and YNNKEL (reference sequence). The CDR3 DNA reads as TGTGCCAGCAGCCACCAGGACTGGGGCGAGCAGTACTTC. This codes for CASSHQDWGEQYF.

This clonotype was counted between two and nine times. The J gene is TRBJ2-5, the V gene TRBV7-2, with D possibly being TRBD1 (8 bases). Trimming cost V 4 bases and J 4 bases, with 13 bases left between them. The CDR3 has 14 amino acids. The germline V gene has CDR1 SGHTA and CDR2 FQGNSA. CDR3 loop: CASSWGGQVETQYF. In nucleotides, the CDR3 is TGTGCCAGCAGCTGGGGGGGACAGGTAGAGACCCAGTACTTC.

This clonotype came up a few times. This chain links TRBV29-1 with TRBJ1-1; 7 bases map to TRBD1. After removal of 4 bases from V and 3 bases from J, the junction contained 8 bases not matched to a gene. The CDR3 loop spans 14 amino acids. From germline, CDR1 is SQVTM and CDR2 ANQGSEA. In DNA form, the CDR3 reads TGCAGCGTTGTTTCCAGGGGGGGAGACACTGAAGCTTTCTTT. As protein: CSVVSRGGDTEAFF.

The chain employs TRBV14 and TRBJ2-7; D call uncertain. CDR1 SGHDN and CDR2 FVKESK come from the germline V gene. Trimming removed 0 bases at V and 0 bases at J, with 9 bases between. The CDR3 consists of 15 residues. CDR3 nucleotides: TGTGCCAGCAGCCAAGATGCGGATCGCTCCTACGAGCAGTACTTC. Amino acids: CASSQDADRSYEQYF.

The V call is TRBV2, the J call TRBJ2-7; 9 nucleotides line up with TRBD2. CDR1 is SNHLY and CDR2 is FYNNEI in the germline V gene. The CDR3 runs 13 residues. V trimming: 8 bases; J trimming: 6 bases; junction bases outside the gene matches: 8. CDR3 coding DNA: TGTGCCAGCCGTACTGCGGGAGGGCGCGAGCAGTACTTC. Its translation: CASRTAGGREQYF.

In its sample, this clonotype was seen once. This rearrangement joins TRBV24-1 to TRBJ2-2; D is possibly TRBD1 or TRBD2 (7 bases each). V lost 9 bases, J lost 1 base, and 14 bases lay in between. Looked up from germline, CDR1 is KGHDR and CDR2 is SFDVKD. The CDR3 runs to 15 residues. Here the CDR3 reads CATSQGGVNTGELFF. CDR3 in DNA: TGTGCCACCTCCCAGGGGGGGGTGAACACCGGGGAGCTGTTTTTT.